The present entry profiles one TCR beta chain with its context. What it binds is not known. This entry belongs to a study of T cell responses to AZD1222 COVID-19 vaccine. Study-wide points: Variant regions that are unmutated are reportedly the target of nearly half of spike-specific TCRs. The donor group comprised mostly white British people and more females; the analysis possibly underestimated clonal diversity. An increase in Spike-specific TCR breadth and depth was observed after two AZD1222 doses.

Libraries were prepared by immunoSEQ multiplex PCR; TCRdb keeps only in-frame clonotypes and omits some of them. The data show roughly 180,000 clones, approximately 95% seen once. The germline V gene has CDR1 MDHEN and CDR2 SYDVKM. The V and J ends lost 4 bases and 2 bases respectively, with 17 bases between them. The length of the CDR3 is 16 residues. This receptor was obtained from an adult who received the MenACWY meningococcal vaccine as a control. The chain links TRBV28 to TRBJ1-1; D is possibly TRBD1 (6 bases). The sample in question was peripheral blood, obtained 28 days after the second dose of the MenACWY control vaccine. CDR3 sequence: CASSSLGGQGNTEAFF. The CDR3 bases are TGTGCCAGCAGTTCTCTTGGGGGGCAGGGCAACACTGAAGCTTTCTTT.